The next 10 T cell receptor beta chains were all read from a single sample in a study of CD8 T cells in cerebrospinal fluid in Alzheimer's disease. TCRdb re-called the 10x single-cell sequencing reads and catalogs CDR3 proteins one per entry, DNA excluded. The record lists 750 to 850 distinct CDR3 sequences, of which the ten most abundant hold 16%. The sequenced sample was cerebrospinal fluid. The origin of the receptors is a human donor with Parkinson's disease.

By frequency, this clonotype registers medium-sized. The chain has TRBV11-3 and TRBJ2-2; the TCRdb call, TRBD1, lacks DNA for checking. Germline lookup yields CDR1 SGHNT and CDR2 YENEEA. The CDR3 contains 14 residues. The CDR3 region is CASSPRQGVGELFF.

This clonotype is called medium-sized based on its frequency. The V call is TRBV10-3, the J call TRBJ2-7; TCRdb lists TRBD1, though no DNA is available to test this call. The CDR3 is 14 amino acids. Germline V lookup: CDR1 ENHRY, CDR2 SYGVKD. CDR3 residues: CAIRGGTLVYEQYF.

This clonotype is identified as large (0.1 to 1%) from frequency. The CDR3 sequence: CASSQDSGQGPPDTF. V usage is TRBV4-3 and J usage is TRBJ1-2; the TRBD1 assignment by TCRdb is unverifiable without DNA. The CDR3 loop spans 15 amino acids. The germline CDR1 and CDR2 sequences are LGHNA and YSLEER.

This clonotype is called large based on its frequency. The rearrangement links TRBV9 to TRBJ2-5; the D call from TCRdb, TRBD2, cannot be confirmed without DNA. Germline-derived CDR1 and CDR2 are SGDLS and YYNGEE. This CDR3 is built from 16 residues. The CDR3: CASSVDGSGRGETQYF.

Its frequency marks this clonotype as medium-sized. CDR3 sequence: CASSYTSGGPNEQYF. This sequence joins TRBV7-9 and TRBJ2-7; TCRdb outputs TRBD2, but without DNA this stays unchecked. The CDR3 length is 15 residues. CDR1 and CDR2 from the germline V gene are SEHNR and FQNEAQ (reference sequence).

This clonotype is called medium-sized based on its frequency. The chain recombines TRBV6-1 with TRBJ2-7; TCRdb proposes TRBD2, but this gene call is untestable without DNA. The CDR3 covers 15 residues. CDR1 and CDR2 (germline): MNHNS, SASEGT. The CDR3 is CASSEEASASYEQYF.

According to its frequency, this clonotype is medium-sized (0.01 to 0.1%). The chain employs TRBV7-8 and TRBJ2-3; TCRdb picks TRBD2, but there is no DNA to check that call. Per germline, CDR1 SGHVS and CDR2 FQNEAQ. This CDR3 has 16 amino acids. The CDR3 is CASSLGGPVPTDTQYF.

This clonotype is identified as large from frequency. This rearrangement joins TRBV9 to TRBJ2-2; TCRdb selects TRBD2, and the lack of DNA leaves this call unchecked. The CDR3 is made up of 13 amino acids. CDR1 is SGDLS, CDR2 YYNGEE, per germline. The CDR3 is CASSVGGTGELFF.

This clonotype counts as large by frequency. J is TRBJ2-7 and V is TRBV28; no DNA is available, so the TRBD1 call from TCRdb remains unchecked. This CDR3 contains 14 residues. Germline-derived CDR1 and CDR2 are MDHEN and SYDVKM. CDR3 sequence: CASSLTQGSGEQYF.

This clonotype ranks as medium-sized in terms of frequency. The chain joins TRBV19 to TRBJ1-2. The germline V gene has CDR1 LNHDA and CDR2 SQIVND (reference sequence). The CDR3 runs 15 residues. CDR3 region: CASRNRGTADYGYTF.